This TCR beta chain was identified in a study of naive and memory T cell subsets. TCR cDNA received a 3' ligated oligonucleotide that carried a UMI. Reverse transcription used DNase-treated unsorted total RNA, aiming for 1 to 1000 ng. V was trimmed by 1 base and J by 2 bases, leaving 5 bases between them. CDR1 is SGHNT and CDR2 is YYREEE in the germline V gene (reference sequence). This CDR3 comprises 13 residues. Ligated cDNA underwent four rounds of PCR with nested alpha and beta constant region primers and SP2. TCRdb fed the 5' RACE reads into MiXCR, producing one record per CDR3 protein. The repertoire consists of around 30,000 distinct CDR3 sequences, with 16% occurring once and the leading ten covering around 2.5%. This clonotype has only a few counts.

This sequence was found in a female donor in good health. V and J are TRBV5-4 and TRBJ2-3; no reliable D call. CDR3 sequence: CASSLTATDTQYF. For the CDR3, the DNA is TGTGCCAGCAGCTTGACAGCCACAGATACGCAGTATTTT.